Listed below are T cell receptor beta chains from one sample, sequenced in a study of blood T cell repertoires in COVID-19. Assay: immunoSEQ multiplex PCR; the TCRdb copy retains only in-frame clones and omits some. The profile covers 130,000 or so clones, with approximately 84% appearing a single time and 1.4% taken by the ten largest. Source material: peripheral blood. These receptors were collected from a man aged 55 to 70 with acute or convalescent COVID-19. The CDR3 runs from the conserved cysteine through the conserved F or W. The D gene is left open where the match is weak. Expanded clones are given a class, and other clones once, few, many or no size at all.

J gene: TRBJ2-5; V gene: TRBV5-1; clone size: NA; D gene: TRBD1; CDR3 protein: CASRETGVQETQYF
J gene: TRBJ2-3; V gene: TRBV6-5; clone size: NA; D gene: NA; CDR3 protein: CASTRENTQYF
J gene: TRBJ2-7; V gene: TRBV5-1; clone size: once; D gene: NA; CDR3 protein: CASSLFPGEDYEQYF
J gene: TRBJ2-7; V gene: TRBV5-4; clone size: NA; D gene: NA; CDR3 protein: CASSLTGTYEQYF
J gene: TRBJ2-7; V gene: TRBV27; clone size: once; D gene: TRBD2; CDR3 protein: CASSLREGSPYEQYF
J gene: TRBJ1-2; V gene: TRBV5-6; clone size: NA; D gene: NA; CDR3 protein: CASSFRTVNVYGYTF
J gene: TRBJ2-7; V gene: TRBV6-5; clone size: NA; D gene: TRBD1; CDR3 protein: CASSRTGSYEQYF
J gene: TRBJ2-5; V gene: TRBV7-2; clone size: NA; D gene: TRBD2; CDR3 protein: CASSLAGGPETQYF
J gene: TRBJ2-6; V gene: TRBV19; clone size: few; D gene: TRBD2; CDR3 protein: CASSTLGLAGRAGANVLTF
J gene: TRBJ2-1; V gene: TRBV15; clone size: NA; D gene: TRBD2; CDR3 protein: CATRKGGLAGSGIYNEQFF
J gene: TRBJ2-2; V gene: TRBV29-1; clone size: NA; D gene: NA; CDR3 protein: CSVEQGINTGELFF
J gene: TRBJ2-1; V gene: TRBV27; clone size: NA; D gene: NA; CDR3 protein: CASSPGSSWDEQFF
J gene: TRBJ1-1; V gene: TRBV30; clone size: NA; D gene: NA; CDR3 protein: CAWSYRGGTEAFF
J gene: TRBJ2-2; V gene: TRBV11-2; clone size: NA; D gene: NA; CDR3 protein: CASSQTLRQTGELFF
J gene: TRBJ1-5; V gene: TRBV6-1; clone size: NA; D gene: NA; CDR3 protein: CASSEARWQGTNQPQHF
J gene: TRBJ1-1; V gene: TRBV9; clone size: few; D gene: TRBD1; CDR3 protein: CASRAIPGQGGLGTEAFF